This T cell receptor (beta chain) was identified in a study of T cells in Graves' hyperthyroidism and ophthalmopathy. Whole-study results and caveats: Ophthalmopathy and stable hyperthyroidism were told apart by a 13 V-J model.

RNA transcripts served as the template for amplifying TCR beta CDR3 regions. TCR CDR3 regions were first amplified by RT-PCR with HTBI primers. One entry per CDR3 protein results from TCRdb running MiXCR on the multiplex PCR reads. The repertoire has 600,000 or so distinct CDR3 sequences, 14% of them found once; the top ten carry about 7%. Regarding this clonotype: What it recognizes is unknown.

A NOSPECS grade of at least 4, a Clinical Activity Score of at least 3 and duration under 3 months were recorded in ophthalmopathy patients. Diagnoses rested on clinical symptoms, serum thyroxine and TRAb, thyroid ultrasound and orbital computed tomography. Germline V gene data show CDR1 as SGHAT and CDR2 as FQDESV (reference sequence). With 3 bases clipped from V and 1 base from J, the junction kept 11 bases outside the gene matches. The CDR3 is 18 residues long. What was sequenced was blood. The chain employs TRBV11-1 and TRBJ2-5; 10 nucleotides align to TRBD2. The sequence came from a young woman with Graves' ophthalmopathy. In nucleotides, the CDR3 is TGTGCCAGCAGCTTTTTATCGCGGCCTAGCGGGAGCCAAGAGACCCAGTACTTC. This sequence encodes CASSFLSRPSGSQETQYF.